The source of this T cell receptor beta chain is a study of blood T cell repertoires in COVID-19. The overall study: From the United States, Italy and Spain came samples of acute and convalescent COVID-19. T cells, B-cell-depleted T cells, or PBMCs supplied cDNA or gDNA.

Sequencing used immunoSEQ multiplex PCR; TCRdb keeps in-frame clones, though not all of them. The repertoire holds over 65,000 clones, with approximately 86% as singletons. CDR3 length: 13 amino acids. The junction had 6 bases not matched to a gene; V was cut back by 0 bases and J by 10 bases. Germline V gene sequence: CDR1 SGHRS, CDR2 YFSETQ. The TCR comes from an elderly man with active or convalescent COVID-19. The sample consisted of peripheral blood. The chain uses TRBV5-1 and TRBJ1-2; 7 nucleotides agree with TRBD1. CDR3 amino acids: CASSLGQGVVYTF. For the CDR3, the DNA is TGCGCCAGCAGCTTGGGGCAGGGGGTAGTCTACACCTTC.